Listed here are 15 T cell receptor beta chains from one sample, sequenced in a study of T cell changes during pregnancy in multiple sclerosis. Sequencing used immunoSEQ multiplex PCR; TCRdb keeps in-frame clones, though not all of them. The sample lists about 50,000 clones, 85% to 95% occurring once. Sequences were derived from CD4+ T cells from peripheral blood mononuclear cells, sampled in the third trimester of pregnancy. Source of these receptors: a female donor with multiple sclerosis, enrolled in a pregnancy study.

This chain connects TRBV5-6 to TRBJ2-5; D may be TRBD2 (7 bases). Per germline, CDR1 SGHDT and CDR2 YYEEEE. The V end was cut by 6 bases, the J end by 6 bases, with 24 bases between. This CDR3 is 16 amino acids long. The CDR3 sequence is CASNPMSEGGEKTQYF. The CDR3, as DNA: TGTGCCAGCAACCCCATGTCCGAGGGGGGGGAGAAGACCCAGTACTTC.

The chain joins TRBV5-4 to TRBJ1-2; D uncertain. V lost 5 bases and J 2 bases, leaving 10 bases between the germline ends. Per the germline V gene, CDR1 is SGHNT and CDR2 is YYREEE (reference sequence). The CDR3 consists of 13 residues. The CDR3 loop reads CASRLGENYGYTF. The CDR3 nucleotides are TGTGCCAGCAGGCTCGGGGAAAACTATGGCTACACCTTC.

The V gene is TRBV6-4, the J gene TRBJ1-6; D may be TRBD1 (5 bases). CDR1 is MRHNA, CDR2 SNTAGT, per germline. Trimming shortened V by 6 bases and J by 10 bases, and 16 bases separated the two germline ends. CDR3 length: 14 residues. CDR3 residues: CASRQGTLGSPLHF. In DNA, the CDR3 is TGTGCCAGCAGGCAGGGAACCCTCGGATCACCCCTCCACTTT.

This clone was found once. This chain joins TRBV5-1 and TRBJ2-7; the D gene is possibly TRBD1 (6 bases). Trimming removed 5 bases at V and 2 bases at J, with 17 bases between. Per the germline V gene, CDR1 is SGHRS and CDR2 is YFSETQ. CDR3 length equals 15 residues. The CDR3 DNA follows: TGCGCCAGCAGAAGGGGGAACGACGGAACCTACGAGCAGTACTTC. It encodes CASRRGNDGTYEQYF.

The rearrangement links TRBV4-3 to TRBJ1-6; D unresolved. Trimming removed 1 base at V and 10 bases at J, with 14 bases between. Germline assignment: CDR1 LGHNA and CDR2 YSLEER. This CDR3 is built from 15 residues. The CDR3 nucleotides read TGCGCCAGCAGCCAAGCGTCTCAAGGCGGCTCACCCCTCCACTTT. Translation gives CASSQASQGGSPLHF.

The chain joins TRBV7-3 to TRBJ2-1; D possibly corresponds to TRBD1 (7 bases). The CDR3 runs 15 residues. The V end lost 3 bases, the J end lost 3 bases, and 12 bases lay between the germline ends. Per germline, CDR1 SGHTA and CDR2 FQGTGA. The CDR3 region is CASSFQGGVYNEQFF. The CDR3, as DNA: TGTGCCAGCAGCTTTCAGGGGGGAGTCTACAATGAGCAGTTCTTC.

V usage is TRBV6-5 and J usage is TRBJ1-5; no firm D call. CDR3 length equals 13 residues. Trimming pared 6 bases from V and 5 bases from J, leaving 11 bases between. Germline-derived CDR1 and CDR2 are MNHEY and SVGAGI. CDR3 DNA sequence: TGTGCCAGCAGCCGGACTGCAGATCAGCCCCAGCATTTT. Protein product: CASSRTADQPQHF.

This chain links TRBV12-5 with TRBJ1-2; tentative D call: TRBD1 (6 bases). Germline values: CDR1 LGHNT, CDR2 FRNRAP. The CDR3 runs to 16 residues. The ends were cut back, 0 bases at V and 5 bases at J, with 16 bases in the middle. In DNA, the CDR3 is TGTGCTAGTGGTTTGGTAATTGGGGGCCAGCATTATGGCTACACCTTC. Protein sequence: CASGLVIGGQHYGYTF.

V usage is TRBV7-6 and J usage is TRBJ2-1; TRBD1 aligns across 9 bases. With 4 bases clipped from V and 2 bases from J, the junction kept 3 bases outside the gene matches. Per the germline V gene, CDR1 is SGHVS and CDR2 is FNYEAQ. This CDR3 contains 15 residues. The CDR3 spells CASSSDRGAYNEQFF. The CDR3 DNA sequence: TGTGCCAGCAGCTCGGACAGGGGAGCCTACAATGAGCAGTTCTTC.

This chain connects TRBV5-4 to TRBJ1-4, with a possible D match to TRBD1 (6 bases). Germline V gene sequence: CDR1 SGHNT, CDR2 YYREEE (reference sequence). The CDR3 consists of 14 residues. Between the trimmed V and J ends, which lost 9 bases and 2 bases, there was a span of 14 bases. CDR3 residues: CATGGADTNEKLFF. CDR3 sequence (DNA): TGTGCCACCGGGGGGGCAGACACTAATGAAAAACTGTTTTTT.

The genes are TRBV7-9 and TRBJ1-2; 7 bases align to TRBD1. Germline V CDR1 and CDR2: SEHNR, FQNEAQ (reference sequence). The CDR3 is 14 residues long. The V segment lost 3 bases and the J segment 4 bases; nucleotides outside the gene matches: 5. CDR3 residues: CASSLSGGSYGYTF. CDR3 sequence (DNA): TGTGCCAGCAGCTTGTCAGGGGGATCCTATGGCTACACCTTC.

V gene TRBV7-2 combines with J gene TRBJ2-4; possible D gene TRBD1, 6 bases. This CDR3 spans 16 amino acids. V lost 1 base and J lost 6, with 16 bases in between. Germline V gene lookup returns CDR1 SGHTA and CDR2 FQGNSA. The CDR3 DNA is TGTGCCAGCAGCTTAGGGTGGGGCAGGGGCCTAAACATTCAGTACTTC. It is translated as CASSLGWGRGLNIQYF.

The chain couples TRBV7-8 to TRBJ1-1; tentatively, D is TRBD1 (6 bases). From germline, CDR1 is SGHVS and CDR2 FQNEAQ. This CDR3 is built from 15 residues. V was trimmed by 0 bases and J by 1 base, leaving 9 bases between them. CDR3 DNA: TGTGCCAGCAGCTTAGCTGGGGGCCCGAACACTGAAGCTTTCTTT. Translating it yields CASSLAGGPNTEAFF.

The rearrangement uses TRBV5-1 and TRBJ2-5; 10 bases agree with TRBD2. J was trimmed by 3 bases and V by 1 base; bases with no gene match: 6. The CDR3 contains 16 residues. Germline values: CDR1 SGHRS, CDR2 YFSETQ. This CDR3 is CASSLRSGGAEETQYF. As DNA, the CDR3 is TGCGCCAGCAGCTTGAGAAGCGGGGGGGCAGAAGAGACCCAGTACTTC.

The V and J genes are TRBV25-1 and TRBJ1-2; 8 bases are a match to TRBD1. Germline V gene lookup returns CDR1 MGHDK and CDR2 SYGVNS. V was pared by 4 bases and J by 8 bases, with 9 bases of the junction left unmatched. This CDR3 is 14 amino acids long. The CDR3 region is CASSGSQGAWGYTF. In nucleotides, the CDR3 is TGTGCCAGCAGTGGATCGCAGGGGGCGTGGGGCTACACCTTC.